Sequencing of this T cell receptor (beta chain) was carried out in a study of human T cells and chemical hapten exposure. Comment on this clonotype: Its antigen remains unidentified.

The study's findings and limits: Controls had significantly fewer large CDR3 similarity clusters than were formed by expanded TCRs. Since the donors had alopecia, their immune response may not be the same as that of healthy people.

CDR1 and CDR2 from the germline V gene are DFQATT and SNEGSKA (reference sequence). The CDR3 sequence is 15 residues long. Germline trimming cut 6 bases from V and 3 bases from J; bases unmatched to any gene: 5. The time point: pre-sensitization, week 0. Treatment defined: therapeutic diphenylcyclopropenone sensitization with weekly scalp DPC. TCRdb fed the RACE reads into MiXCR, producing one record per CDR3 protein. The data hold more than 100,000 distinct CDR3 sequences, with approximately 12% observed a single time. This sequence was found in a woman aged 18-29 years with alopecia areata. Some clones in this sample may be carry-over from other donors' samples. Material: whole blood, obtained in connection with sensitization to the hapten diphenylcyclopropenone (DPC). V gene TRBV20-1 combines with J gene TRBJ2-2; 12 nucleotides align to TRBD1. This chain's CDR3 is CSARDRGHYTGELFF. CDR3 coding DNA: TGCAGTGCCAGGGACAGGGGGCACTACACCGGGGAGCTGTTTTTT.